This record covers a single T cell receptor beta chain. Trimming shortened V by 0 bases and J by 7 bases, and 19 bases separated the two germline ends. The CDR3 has 17 amino acids. The germline V gene has CDR1 SGHRS and CDR2 YFSETQ. Generated by immunoSEQ multiplex PCR, the TCRdb table keeps only in-frame clones and is missing some. The sample has tens of thousands of clones; 80% to 95% are singletons. This sample is part of a study of OX40 agonist ivuxolimab in advanced cancers. This clonotype was obtained from an adult with an advanced solid tumor such as melanoma, head and neck, liver or kidney cancer. The V call is TRBV5-1, the J call TRBJ1-4; D may be TRBD1 (5 bases). The material sequenced was CD4+ or CD8+ T cells sorted from blood, taken in a trial of the OX40 agonist ivuxolimab. The CDR3 DNA reads TGCGCCAGCAGCTTGGACCCCAGAGGGGCTGGTAGTGAAAAACTGTTTTTT. Residues: CASSLDPRGAGSEKLFF. Complete variable domain (other parts from reference TRBV5-1 and TRBJ1-4): KAGVTQTPRYLIKTRGQQVTLSCSPISGHRSVSWYQQTPGQGLQFLFEYFSETQRNKGNFPGRFSGRQFSNSRSEMNVSTLELGDSALYLCASSLDPRGAGSEKLFFGSGTQLSVL.